The 20 T cell receptor beta chains in this list originate from one sample, sequenced in a study of T cell responses to AZD1222 COVID-19 vaccine. Here immunoSEQ multiplex PCR was the method, and the copy in TCRdb shows in-frame clones only, minus some. The sample holds more than 90,000 clones, roughly 91% seen once. Source: peripheral blood, taken 28 days after the second AZD1222 dose. The receptors stem from an adult who received the AZD1222 COVID-19 vaccine.

The chain couples TRBV2 to TRBJ1-2; D is undetermined. The CDR3 covers 12 residues. Trimming took off 5 bases at V and 10 bases at J, with 14 bases between the two ends. The germline V gene has CDR1 SNHLY and CDR2 FYNNEI. The chain's CDR3 is CASSFHTASYTF. CDR3 sequence (DNA): TGTGCCAGCAGTTTTCATACGGCGTCCTACACCTTC.

The chain joins TRBV29-1 to TRBJ1-4; D is uncertain. V lost 7 bases and J 5 bases, leaving 14 bases between the germline ends. CDR3 size: 13 residues. Per germline, CDR1 SQVTM and CDR2 ANQGSEA. The CDR3 spells CSAMGSLNEKLFF. As DNA, the CDR3 is TGCAGCGCCATGGGAAGTTTGAATGAAAAACTGTTTTTT.

The rearrangement uses TRBV7-8 and TRBJ2-7; D gene uncertain. This CDR3 is built from 13 residues. Trimming took off 5 bases at V and 3 bases at J, with 11 bases between the two ends. Germline loops: CDR1 SGHVS, CDR2 FQNEAQ. The CDR3 DNA reads as TGTGCCAGCAGCCCGTCGTTAAACTACGAGCAGTACTTC. It translates to CASSPSLNYEQYF.

V gene TRBV9 combines with J gene TRBJ2-1, with 11 bases aligning to TRBD2. V was pared by 1 base and J by 12 bases, with 18 bases of the junction left unmatched. Per the germline V gene, CDR1 is SGDLS and CDR2 is YYNGEE. This CDR3 is built from 18 residues. The CDR3 DNA follows: TGTGCCAGCAGCGTATTCGCCCCCTGGAGTAGCGGGGGGGAGCGGCAGTTCTTC. Protein sequence: CASSVFAPWSSGGERQFF.

The CDR3, as DNA: TGCGCCAGCAGCAATGACAGAATGAACACTGAAGCTTTCTTT. This codes for CASSNDRMNTEAFF. J is TRBJ1-1 and V is TRBV5-1; TRBD1 is a possible D gene (5 bases). The CDR3 extends over 14 amino acids. Trimming cost V 4 bases and J 0 bases, with 10 bases left between them. Germline CDR1 and CDR2: SGHRS and YFSETQ.

The chain recombines TRBV29-1 with TRBJ1-1; D gene unclear. The V gene lost 5 bases and the J gene lost 5 bases, with 9 bases spanning the gap. Germline CDR1 SQVTM, CDR2 ANQGSEA. This CDR3 is built from 11 residues. The CDR3 is CSVLFGTEAFF. The DNA for the CDR3 is TGCAGCGTTCTCTTCGGGACTGAAGCTTTCTTT.

The V gene is TRBV6-1, the J gene TRBJ2-7; maybe TRBD2 (5 bases). CDR1 and CDR2 (germline): MNHNS, SASEGT. This CDR3 contains 18 residues. V lost 0 bases to trimming and J lost 2 bases, with 20 bases between them. The CDR3 coding sequence is TGTGCCAGCAGTGAAGCGCTTGGCGGAGGTCACGGTACCTACGAGCAGTACTTC. It encodes CASSEALGGGHGTYEQYF.

The chain couples TRBV3-1 (or the pseudogene TRBV3-2) to TRBJ2-5, with D possibly matching TRBD1 (5 bases). There are 11 residues in the CDR3. Trimming took off 1 base at V and 10 bases at J, with 7 bases between the two ends. Germline CDR1 is LGHDT and CDR2 is YNNKEL (reference sequence). As DNA, the CDR3 is TGTGCCAGCAGCCAAGCAGGGAACCAGTACTTC. It specifies CASSQAGNQYF.

This clone occurred a few times. The chain is built from TRBV6-2 or TRBV6-3 and TRBJ2-7; D is ambiguous. V was trimmed by 2 bases and J by 3 bases, leaving 11 bases between them. Germline CDR1 is MNHEY and CDR2 is SVGEGT. This CDR3 has 14 residues. For the CDR3, the DNA is TGTGCCAGCAGTTACGCGGATCTCAGCTACGAGCAGTACTTC. Protein product: CASSYADLSYEQYF.

This chain connects TRBV7-2 to TRBJ2-5, with 7 bases matching TRBD1. This CDR3 is built from 15 residues. Losses at the gene ends were 1 base for V and 2 bases for J; bases not matched to a gene: 4. The germline V gene has CDR1 SGHTA and CDR2 FQGNSA. DNA for the CDR3: TGTGCCAGCAGCTTAGGGGACAGATTGCAAGAGACCCAGTACTTC. Translating gives CASSLGDRLQETQYF.

This clone has just a few counts. The CDR3 region has the DNA TGCGCCAGCACCCTGGAGGGGATTGGGGCCAACGTCCTGACTTTC. The encoded protein is CASTLEGIGANVLTF. The rearrangement uses TRBV5-1 and TRBJ2-6, with a possible D match to TRBD2 (6 bases). This CDR3 is built from 15 residues. V dropped 6 bases and J dropped 3 bases, with 13 bases sitting between them. Germline loops: CDR1 SGHRS, CDR2 YFSETQ.

The rearrangement links TRBV5-6 to TRBJ2-7; D possibly corresponds to TRBD1 (5 bases). Germline CDR1 SGHDT, CDR2 YYEEEE. This CDR3 comprises 15 residues. The V gene lost 0 bases and the J gene lost 6 bases, with 16 bases spanning the gap. In DNA, the CDR3 is TGTGCCAGCAGCTTGGTTTGGGCAGGGTTCGGCGAGCAGTACTTC. It codes for CASSLVWAGFGEQYF.

The chain employs TRBV28 and TRBJ1-6; TRBD1 matches at 9 bases. J was trimmed by 9 bases and V by 5 bases; bases with no gene match: 8. The CDR3 runs 15 residues. CDR1 is MDHEN and CDR2 is SYDVKM in the germline V gene. The CDR3 DNA sequence: TGTGCCAGCAGTCCCGGACAGGGGAGTTCTTCACCCCTCCACTTT. This codes for CASSPGQGSSSPLHF.

J is TRBJ1-2 and V is TRBV5-1, with D possibly being TRBD1 (5 bases). Trimming shortened V by 0 bases and J by 4 bases, and 7 bases separated the two germline ends. This CDR3 region has 13 residues. Germline CDR1 SGHRS, CDR2 YFSETQ. CDR3 DNA sequence: TGCGCCAGCAGCTTGGGACAGAGCTATGGCTACACCTTC. It codes for CASSLGQSYGYTF.

The rearrangement uses TRBV5-6 and TRBJ2-7; D remains ambiguous. Germline-derived CDR1 and CDR2 are SGHDT and YYEEEE. V lost 4 bases and J lost 2, with 13 bases in between. The CDR3 has 14 amino acids. The CDR3 nucleotides are TGTGCCAGCAGCATTTTTGGCGACCCCTACGAGCAGTACTTC. This encodes CASSIFGDPYEQYF.

The chain couples TRBV7-2 to TRBJ1-4; D is uncertain. V dropped 1 base and J dropped 1 base, with 10 bases sitting between them. The CDR3 extends over 16 amino acids. The germline gives CDR1 SGHTA, CDR2 FQGNSA. Written as DNA, the CDR3 is TGTGCCAGCAGCTTAGGAATGAGCGGAACTAATGAAAAACTGTTTTTT. This encodes CASSLGMSGTNEKLFF.

This chain joins TRBV4-1 and TRBJ2-3, with no clear D. Between the trimmed V and J ends, which lost 2 bases and 2 bases, there was a span of 8 bases. Germline V gives CDR1 MGHRA, CDR2 YSYEKL. The CDR3 runs to 14 residues. CDR3 residues: CASSQTTNTDTQYF. CDR3 nucleotide sequence: TGCGCCAGCAGCCAAACAACCAACACAGATACGCAGTATTTT.

The chain links TRBV9 to TRBJ1-3; D is unclear. This CDR3 has 14 amino acids. Per germline, CDR1 SGDLS and CDR2 YYNGEE. V was clipped by 3 bases and J by 0 bases, with 7 bases between them. CDR3 DNA sequence: TGTGCCAGCAGCGACGGTATCTCTGGAAACACCATATATTTT. Translating gives CASSDGISGNTIYF.

CDR3 sequence reads: CASSITRPYGYTF. The DNA for the CDR3 is TGTGCCAGTAGTATCACGAGGCCCTATGGCTACACCTTC. The V and J genes are TRBV19 and TRBJ1-2; D gene ambiguous. V lost 3 bases and J 4 bases, leaving 9 bases between the germline ends. The germline V gene encodes CDR1 LNHDA and CDR2 SQIVND (reference sequence). This CDR3 is 13 amino acids long.

The chain uses TRBV27 and TRBJ2-5; 7 bases map to TRBD2. The CDR3 is made up of 15 amino acids. V lost 3 bases and J lost 1; bases outside the gene matches: 5. Germline lookup yields CDR1 MNHEY and CDR2 SMNVEV (reference sequence). CDR3 nucleotide sequence: TGTGCCAGCAGTTTCCTCGGGACTACCCAAGAGACCCAGTACTTC. Protein sequence: CASSFLGTTQETQYF.